This TCR beta chain originates from a study of Ad26.COV2.S vaccination and SARS-CoV-2 variants. Overall study: Doses of Ad26.COV2.S were injected into muscle once or twice, 56 days apart.

V dropped 3 bases and J dropped 5 bases, with 14 bases sitting between them. The V gene's germline CDR1 is SSHAT and CDR2 FNYEAQ (reference sequence). The CDR3 is made up of 15 amino acids. The assay was immunoSEQ multiplex PCR, and TCRdb's table has in-frame clones only and misses some. The data show about 350,000 clones, roughly 90% seen once. Noted treatment: some 20 received Ad26.COV2.S at low or high dose, single or two shots; about 5 received placebo; per-sample allocation not given. The study sampled participants on day 63 after the first vaccine or placebo injection. What was given as vaccine was an Ad26 vector encoding Wuhan-strain SARS-CoV-2 spike.

The chain combines TRBV7-7 with TRBJ2-1, with D perhaps matching TRBD1 or TRBD2 (6 bases each). This clonotype originated in a person between 18 and 60 years old who received the Ad26.COV2.S COVID-19 vaccine or a placebo. The input for sequencing was peripheral blood, taken in a trial of Ad26.COV2.S vaccine versus placebo. Here the CDR3 reads CASSFGWGAHNEQFF. CDR3 coding DNA: TGTGCCAGCAGCTTCGGATGGGGGGCCCACAATGAGCAGTTCTTC.